The 28 T cell receptor beta chains in this list originate from one sample, sequenced in a study of T cell responses to AZD1222 COVID-19 vaccine. The method was immunoSEQ multiplex PCR; TCRdb's version includes in-frame clones alone and lacks a portion of them. The repertoire holds roughly 150,000 clones, with 70% to 90% as singletons. Sample: peripheral blood, taken 28 days after the second AZD1222 dose. The receptors shown here come from an adult who received the AZD1222 COVID-19 vaccine.

The chain is built from TRBV12-3 or TRBV12-4 and TRBJ1-2; TRBD1 matches 7 bases. The CDR3 runs to 13 residues. The V and J ends lost 4 bases and 5 bases, in that order; junction bases with no gene match: 4. The CDR3 bases are TGTGCCAGCAGTTGGGACAGAGTGTATGGCTACACCTTC. Its protein product is CASSWDRVYGYTF.

This chain joins TRBV5-1 and TRBJ2-7; tentatively, D is TRBD1 (6 bases). The length of the CDR3 is 14 residues. Per the germline V gene, CDR1 is SGHRS and CDR2 is YFSETQ. Deletions cut 1 base from V and 3 bases from J, with 11 bases between. DNA for the CDR3: TGCGCCAGCAGCTTGAATAGGGACAACTACGAGCAGTACTTC. It encodes CASSLNRDNYEQYF.

The chain carries TRBV2 and TRBJ2-7, with D possibly being TRBD1 (6 bases). The V end lost 5 bases, the J end lost 2 bases, and 13 bases lay between the germline ends. Germline values: CDR1 SNHLY, CDR2 FYNNEI. There are 14 residues in the CDR3. In DNA form, the CDR3 reads TGTGCCAGCAGTACCGGGACACCCGCCTACGAGCAGTACTTC. Translating it yields CASSTGTPAYEQYF.

The rearrangement uses TRBV28 and TRBJ1-1; D gene ambiguous. V dropped 7 bases and J dropped 7 bases, with 13 bases sitting between them. Per the germline V gene, CDR1 is MDHEN and CDR2 is SYDVKM. The CDR3 totals 12 residues. The CDR3 spells CASIAPGLEAFF. CDR3 sequence (DNA): TGTGCCAGCATCGCTCCCGGGCTTGAAGCTTTCTTT.

The chain recombines TRBV4-2 with TRBJ2-3; 10 bases match TRBD2. The CDR3 length is 19 residues. CDR1 LGHNA and CDR2 YNFKEQ come from the germline V gene. Germline trimming cut 0 bases from V and 1 base from J; bases unmatched to any gene: 10. CDR3 nucleotide sequence: TGTGCCAGCAGCCAAGATCGAACTAGCGGGACCACCCGCACAGATACGCAGTATTTT. Protein product: CASSQDRTSGTTRTDTQYF.

This clone was recorded at least ten times. The chain employs TRBV4-3 and TRBJ2-7; D uncertain. V gave up 0 bases and J gave up 2 bases, with 11 bases separating them. Germline CDR1 is LGHNA and CDR2 is YSLEER. The CDR3 spans 15 residues. CDR3 loop: CASSQDADGTYEQYF. The DNA for the CDR3 is TGCGCCAGCAGCCAAGATGCCGACGGCACCTACGAGCAGTACTTC.

The rearrangement links TRBV19 to TRBJ2-1; 9 nucleotides match TRBD1. V lost 4 bases to trimming and J lost 5 bases; unmatched junction nucleotides: 9. This CDR3 has 16 residues. Germline V gene sequence: CDR1 LNHDA, CDR2 SQIVND (reference sequence). In DNA form, the CDR3 reads TGTGCCAGTAGTACGCCGGGACAGGGAATCCACAATGAGCAGTTCTTC. Translating gives CASSTPGQGIHNEQFF. The full variable domain, its missing parts supplied by reference TRBV19 and TRBJ2-1, is DGGITQSPKYLFRKEGQNVTLSCEQNLNHDAMYWYRQDPGQGLRLIYYSQIVNDFQKGDIAEGYSVSREKKESFPLTVTSAQKNPTAFYLCASSTPGQGIHNEQFFGPGTRLTVL.

V is TRBV18 and J is TRBJ1-2; maybe TRBD1 (6 bases). The CDR3 totals 15 residues. The V end lost 4 bases, the J end lost 4 bases, and 16 bases lay between the germline ends. The germline gives CDR1 KGHSH, CDR2 LQKENI. The DNA for the CDR3 is TGTGCCAGCTCACGGGGAGGGGGAGTCGGCTATGGCTACACCTTC. Translated: CASSRGGGVGYGYTF.

The chain combines TRBV27 with TRBJ2-2, with D possibly matching TRBD1 (6 bases). V dropped 7 bases and J dropped 6 bases, with 21 bases sitting between them. The CDR3 runs to 16 residues. Germline lookup yields CDR1 MNHEY and CDR2 SMNVEV (reference sequence). The CDR3, as DNA: TGTGCCAGCACCTCTCCTGGACAGCTATTCGCCGGGGAGCTGTTTTTT. Translating it yields CASTSPGQLFAGELFF.

The chain has TRBV2 and TRBJ1-1, with D possibly being TRBD1 (6 bases). Germline CDR1 and CDR2: SNHLY and FYNNEI. The CDR3 consists of 11 residues. Between the trimmed V and J ends, which lost 10 bases and 11 bases, there was a span of 17 bases. CDR3 in amino acids: CATNYPGAAFF. In DNA form, the CDR3 reads TGTGCCACTAACTACCCAGGGGCGGCTTTCTTT. The complete variable domain, with remaining parts taken from reference TRBV2 and TRBJ1-1, reads EPEVTQTPSHQVTQMGQEVILRCVPISNHLYFYWYRQILGQKVEFLVSFYNNEISEKSEIFDDQFSVERPDGSNFTLKIRSTKLEDSAMYFCATNYPGAAFFGQGTRLTVV.

The CDR3 bases are TGTGCCAGCAGCTTCCACGGGGGGCAGGGGACTGAAGCTTTCTTT. Protein product: CASSFHGGQGTEAFF. This rearrangement joins TRBV3-1 (or the pseudogene TRBV3-2) to TRBJ1-1; the D gene is possibly TRBD1 (6 bases). The CDR3 runs to 15 residues. CDR1 is LGHDT and CDR2 is YNNKEL in the germline V gene (reference sequence). The V and J ends lost 5 bases and 5 bases respectively, with 18 bases between them.

The chain uses TRBV30 and TRBJ1-2; perhaps TRBD1 as D (5 bases). This CDR3 comprises 13 residues. Trimming pared 3 bases from V and 6 bases from J, leaving 14 bases between. In germline, CDR1 is GTSNPN, CDR2 SVGIG (reference sequence). CDR3 protein: CAWSRDLGDGYTF. CDR3 bases: TGTGCCTGGAGCCGGGACCTTGGGGATGGCTACACCTTC.

The chain links TRBV28 to TRBJ2-1; the match to TRBD2 covers 9 bases. Germline CDR1 is MDHEN and CDR2 is SYDVKM. With 5 bases clipped from V and 5 bases from J, the junction kept 10 bases outside the gene matches. This CDR3 has 16 amino acids. The CDR3 sequence: CASSPRGLARDNEQFF. CDR3 sequence (DNA): TGTGCCAGCAGTCCCAGAGGACTAGCGAGGGACAATGAGCAGTTCTTC. Full variable domain (missing parts from reference TRBV28 and TRBJ2-1): DVKVTQSSRYLVKRTGEKVFLECVQDMDHENMFWYRQDPGLGLRLIYFSYDVKMKEKGDIPEGYSVSREKKERFSLILESASTNQTSMYLCASSPRGLARDNEQFFGPGTRLTVL.

The J gene is TRBJ2-2, the V gene TRBV7-8; D call uncertain. This CDR3 is 12 amino acids long. Germline V gene lookup returns CDR1 SGHVS and CDR2 FQNEAQ. Trimming pared 10 bases from V and 8 bases from J, leaving 14 bases between. The CDR3 DNA reads as TGTGCCAACGCCCCCTCGGGTGGGGAGCTGTTTTTT. This gives the protein CANAPSGGELFF.

The rearrangement links TRBV4-3 to TRBJ1-6; a possible D gene is TRBD1 (5 bases). The CDR3 is 17 amino acids. CDR1 and CDR2 from the germline V gene are LGHNA and YSLEER. With 0 bases removed from V and 9 bases from J, the gap between germline ends came to 18 bases. CDR3 DNA: TGCGCCAGCAGCCAAGAGTCGGGGAGTAGGGGTGCTTCACCCCTCCACTTT. Its translation is CASSQESGSRGASPLHF.

The chain couples TRBV6-5 to TRBJ2-2; maybe TRBD2 (5 bases). CDR3 length: 14 amino acids. Trimming took off 6 bases at V and 2 bases at J, with 10 bases between the two ends. Germline V lookup: CDR1 MNHEY, CDR2 SVGAGI. For the CDR3, the DNA is TGTGCCAGCAGAAACCTAGCAAACACCGGGGAGCTGTTTTTT. Encoded protein: CASRNLANTGELFF.

This rearrangement joins TRBV3-1 (or the pseudogene TRBV3-2) to TRBJ2-3; the D gene could be TRBD1 or TRBD2 (6 bases each). V gave up 8 bases and J gave up 3 bases, with 21 bases separating them. This CDR3 comprises 16 residues. The V gene's germline CDR1 is LGHDT and CDR2 YNNKEL (reference sequence). The CDR3: CASHGGQGRGTDTQYF. In DNA form, the CDR3 reads TGTGCCAGCCACGGGGGTCAGGGCAGGGGTACAGATACGCAGTATTTT.

The V call is TRBV11-2, the J call TRBJ2-1; TRBD2 aligns across 8 bases. Looked up from germline, CDR1 is SGHAT and CDR2 is FQNNGV. V gave up 5 bases and J gave up 7 bases; unmatched junction bases: 13. The CDR3 is 16 amino acids. CDR3: CASSALSGSLGNEQFF. The CDR3 DNA is TGTGCCAGCAGCGCGTTAAGCGGGAGTCTAGGGAATGAGCAGTTCTTC.

The V call is TRBV5-1, the J call TRBJ2-7; 12 nucleotides agree with TRBD2. From germline, CDR1 is SGHRS and CDR2 YFSETQ. CDR3 size: 15 residues. Unmatched junction bases numbered 4, after V lost 4 bases and J lost 2 bases. CDR3: CASSPWTSGTYEQYF. The CDR3 region has the DNA TGCGCCAGCAGCCCCTGGACTAGCGGGACCTACGAGCAGTACTTC.

The chain is built from TRBV6-2 or TRBV6-3 and TRBJ2-1; 10 bases map to TRBD2. Trimming cost V 6 bases and J 5 bases; bases outside gene matches: 10. Germline CDR1 reads MNHEY; CDR2 reads SVGEGT. This CDR3 region has 16 residues. The CDR3, as DNA: TGTGCCAGCAGCGTACCACTAGCGGGGATTAACAATGAGCAGTTCTTC. Protein product: CASSVPLAGINNEQFF.

The chain couples TRBV4-3 to TRBJ2-3, with 8 positions matching TRBD2. The CDR3 contains 16 residues. CDR1 LGHNA and CDR2 YSLEER come from the germline V gene. After removal of 8 bases from V and 5 bases from J, the junction contained 15 bases not matched to a gene. This chain's CDR3 is CASRRVAGGEEDTQYF. The CDR3 DNA follows: TGCGCCAGCCGCCGAGTGGCGGGGGGCGAAGAAGATACGCAGTATTTT.

The gene calls are TRBV20-1 and TRBJ1-5; possible D gene TRBD1, 5 bases. Per germline, CDR1 DFQATT and CDR2 SNEGSKA (reference sequence). The CDR3 contains 11 residues. V lost 3 bases and J lost 9, with 9 bases in between. The DNA of the CDR3 is TGCAGTGCTAGGGGGCTCTCGCCCCAGCATTTT. This codes for CSARGLSPQHF.

The chain uses TRBV6-2 or TRBV6-3 and TRBJ2-3; 8 bases match TRBD1. V was clipped by 6 bases and J by 5 bases; unmatched bases: 10. The germline CDR1 and CDR2 sequences are MNHEY and SVGEGT. The CDR3 covers 15 residues. CDR3 sequence: CASSLDQGAVDTQYF. Written as DNA, the CDR3 is TGTGCCAGCAGCCTCGATCAGGGGGCGGTAGATACGCAGTATTTT.

This clone was detected once. The chain combines TRBV7-2 with TRBJ1-2; D remains ambiguous. This CDR3 has 15 amino acids. With 5 bases removed from V and 6 bases from J, the gap between germline ends came to 19 bases. Per germline, CDR1 SGHTA and CDR2 FQGNSA. The CDR3 reads CASSLLVTGVHGYTF. The CDR3 coding sequence is TGTGCCAGCAGCCTGTTGGTGACGGGTGTCCATGGCTACACCTTC.

Of note for this clone: Other nucleotide sequences from this sample produce the same CDR3. The chain employs TRBV18 and TRBJ1-3; 8 bases are shared with TRBD1. J lost 7 bases, V lost 5 bases, and 4 bases had no gene match. Germline V CDR1 and CDR2: KGHSH, LQKENI. The CDR3 is 13 residues long. The CDR3 nucleotides are TGTGCCAGCTCATCCGGGACAGGCAACACCATATATTTT. This translates into CASSSGTGNTIYF. The full variable domain, in which reference TRBV18 and TRBJ1-3 provide the parts outside the CDR3, is NAGVMQNPRHLVRRRGQEARLRCSPMKGHSHVYWYRQLPEEGLKFMVYLQKENIIDESGMPKERFSAEFPKEGPSILRIQQVVRGDSAAYFCASSSGTGNTIYFGEGSWLTVV.

This clone has a single count. V is TRBV7-6 and J is TRBJ2-7; 7 bases line up with TRBD1. After removal of 5 bases from V and 2 bases from J, the junction contained 9 bases not matched to a gene. The germline V gene encodes CDR1 SGHVS and CDR2 FNYEAQ. The CDR3 spans 15 residues. The CDR3 reads CASSPIQTGTYEQYF. CDR3 nucleotide sequence: TGTGCCAGCAGCCCGATCCAGACAGGGACCTACGAGCAGTACTTC. The full variable domain, rest sourced from reference TRBV7-6 and TRBJ2-7, is GAGVSQSPRYKVTKRGQDVALRCDPISGHVSLYWYRQALGQGPEFLTYFNYEAQQDKSGLPNDRFSAERPEGSISTLTIQRTEQRDSAMYRCASSPIQTGTYEQYFGPGTRLTVT.

The chain uses TRBV6-5 and TRBJ2-6; D uncertain. CDR1 MNHEY and CDR2 SVGAGI come from the germline V gene. V lost 10 bases to trimming and J lost 9 bases, with 19 bases between them. The CDR3 loop spans 14 amino acids. DNA of the CDR3: TGTGCCACCAAGGTCCCTACTCTAGTCAACGTCCTGACTTTC. This encodes CATKVPTLVNVLTF.

This clone has just a few counts. V gene TRBV28 combines with J gene TRBJ2-5; a possible D gene is TRBD2 (6 bases). This CDR3 is 13 amino acids long. V dropped 4 bases and J dropped 5 bases, with 11 bases sitting between them. Germline CDR1 and CDR2: MDHEN and SYDVKM. CDR3 DNA sequence: TGTGCCAGCAGTTGGGCTAGCGCGGAGACCCAGTACTTC. Translation gives CASSWASAETQYF.